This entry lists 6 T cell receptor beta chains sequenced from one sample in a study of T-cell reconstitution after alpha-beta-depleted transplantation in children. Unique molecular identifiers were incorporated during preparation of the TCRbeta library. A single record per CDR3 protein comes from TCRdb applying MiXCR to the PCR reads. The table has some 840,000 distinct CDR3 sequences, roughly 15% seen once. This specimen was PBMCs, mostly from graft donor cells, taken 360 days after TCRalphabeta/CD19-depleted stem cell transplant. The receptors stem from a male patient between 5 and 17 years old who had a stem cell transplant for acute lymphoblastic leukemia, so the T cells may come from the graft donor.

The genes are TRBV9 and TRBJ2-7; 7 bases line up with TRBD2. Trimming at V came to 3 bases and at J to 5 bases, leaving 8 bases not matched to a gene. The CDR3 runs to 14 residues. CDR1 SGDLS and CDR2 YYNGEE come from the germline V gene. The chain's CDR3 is CASSASGIWDEQYF. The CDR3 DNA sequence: TGTGCCAGCAGCGCTAGCGGAATCTGGGACGAGCAGTACTTC.

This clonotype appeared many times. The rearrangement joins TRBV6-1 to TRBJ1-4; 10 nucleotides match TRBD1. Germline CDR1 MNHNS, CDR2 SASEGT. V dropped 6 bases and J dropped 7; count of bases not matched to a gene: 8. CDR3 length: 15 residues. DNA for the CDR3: TGTGCCAGCAGGATGACAGGGGGCGTTTCTGAAAAACTGTTTTTT. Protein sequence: CASRMTGGVSEKLFF.

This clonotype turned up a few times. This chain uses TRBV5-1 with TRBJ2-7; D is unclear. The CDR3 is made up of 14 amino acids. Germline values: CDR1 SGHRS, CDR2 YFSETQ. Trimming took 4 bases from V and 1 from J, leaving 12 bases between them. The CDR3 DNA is TGCGCCAGCAGCCCGGGCGGTTGGTCCTACGAGCAGTACTTC. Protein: CASSPGGWSYEQYF.

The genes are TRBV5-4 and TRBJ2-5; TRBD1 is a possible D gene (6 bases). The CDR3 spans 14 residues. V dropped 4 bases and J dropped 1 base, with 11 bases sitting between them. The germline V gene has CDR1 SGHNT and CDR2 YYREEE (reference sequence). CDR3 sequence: CASSNGQSQETQYF. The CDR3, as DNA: TGTGCCAGCAGCAACGGACAGTCCCAAGAGACCCAGTACTTC.

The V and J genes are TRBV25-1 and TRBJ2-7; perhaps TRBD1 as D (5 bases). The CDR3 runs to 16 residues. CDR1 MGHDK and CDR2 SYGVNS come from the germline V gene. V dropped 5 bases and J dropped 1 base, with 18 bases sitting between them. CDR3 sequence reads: CASSRGQAAYSYEQYF. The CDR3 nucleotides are TGTGCCAGCAGTAGGGGCCAGGCGGCATATTCCTACGAGCAGTACTTC.

As DNA, the CDR3 is TGCGCCAGCAGCCAAGGGAAGGGGAGAGGTGTCGGTACTGAAGCTTTCTTT. Its translation is CASSQGKGRGVGTEAFF. The rearrangement joins TRBV4-1 to TRBJ1-1; a weak D match, TRBD1 (5 bases). Looked up from germline, CDR1 is MGHRA and CDR2 is YSYEKL. The CDR3 covers 17 residues. Between the trimmed V and J ends, which lost 1 base and 5 bases, there was a span of 20 bases.